The present T cell receptor beta chain was sequenced within a study of control samples from healthy donors and cancer patients. Clones were read by immunoSEQ multiplex PCR, and TCRdb kept only the in-frame ones, dropping some. In the table there are 50,000 or so clones, more than 85% of which are singletons. The sample was PBMCs. The receptor's source is a woman aged 50 to 60 with head and neck cancer.

DNA for the CDR3: TGTGCCAGCAGTTTAGAGGGGTACAACTCCTACGAGCAGTACTTC. Translated: CASSLEGYNSYEQYF. This rearrangement joins TRBV27 to TRBJ2-7; D may match TRBD1 or TRBD2 (5 bases each). The ends were cut back, 2 bases at V and 0 bases at J, with 11 bases in the middle. The CDR3 contains 15 residues. The germline CDR1 and CDR2 sequences are MNHEY and SMNVEV (reference sequence).